This entry features one T cell receptor beta chain sequence. Antigen specificity is unknown. The CDR3 loop spans 16 amino acids. The germline CDR1 and CDR2 sequences are SGHRS and YFSETQ. Trimming removed 4 bases at V and 5 bases at J, with 21 bases between. These data come from a study of OX40 agonist ivuxolimab in advanced cancers. At the level of the study: Ivuxolimab, an agonist antibody against OX40 (CD134), was given to patients. Patients were treated with intravenous ivuxolimab, dosed at 0.01 to 10 mg/kg and infused every 2 weeks.

General observations from the study: Low normalized T-cell clonal expansion also characterized some of the nonresponders. The expanded peripheral T cells' antigen specificity was not determined.

Data came from immunoSEQ multiplex PCR; TCRdb stores just in-frame clones and leaves some out. The table records around 89,000 clones, approximately 90% of them present only once. The J gene is TRBJ1-2, the V gene TRBV5-1; D gene uncertain. The sequence came from an adult with an advanced solid tumor such as melanoma, head and neck, liver or kidney cancer. This sample comprised CD4+ or CD8+ T cells sorted from blood, obtained in a trial of the OX40 agonist ivuxolimab. In DNA form, the CDR3 reads TGCGCCAGCAGCACGGCCCCGGGAGTCTCCGGTTATGGCTACACCTTC. It codes for CASSTAPGVSGYGYTF.